The clone carrying this T cell receptor beta chain appeared a few times. As yet, its antigen is unknown. This entry is derived from a study of blood T cells in healthy people across ages. Study-level points and caveats: Possibly confounding the expanded clonotype changes was the fact that donor CMV status was unknown.

Healthy Caucasian individuals from Russia aged about 6 to 90 were enrolled as donors. A second PCR, run for roughly 7 to 12 cycles, used a sample-barcoded 5' primer plus a J-beta primer mix. Each TCR beta cDNA got a 12-nucleotide random molecular identifier. TCRdb used MiXCR to reprocess the 5' RACE reads, holding one entry per CDR3 protein. Of around 1,600,000 distinct CDR3 sequences listed, approximately 43% were seen once; the top ten hold around 4%. Sequenced material: blood. This sequence originates from a woman aged 18-29 years in good health.

CDR3 bases: TGCGCCAGCAGCCAAGACTACACCACAGATACGCAGTATTTT. This codes for CASSQDYTTDTQYF. The chain uses TRBV4-1 and TRBJ2-3; no clear D. The V gene's germline CDR1 is MGHRA and CDR2 YSYEKL. The CDR3 is made up of 14 amino acids. The V and J ends lost 0 bases and 2 bases respectively, with 6 bases between them.